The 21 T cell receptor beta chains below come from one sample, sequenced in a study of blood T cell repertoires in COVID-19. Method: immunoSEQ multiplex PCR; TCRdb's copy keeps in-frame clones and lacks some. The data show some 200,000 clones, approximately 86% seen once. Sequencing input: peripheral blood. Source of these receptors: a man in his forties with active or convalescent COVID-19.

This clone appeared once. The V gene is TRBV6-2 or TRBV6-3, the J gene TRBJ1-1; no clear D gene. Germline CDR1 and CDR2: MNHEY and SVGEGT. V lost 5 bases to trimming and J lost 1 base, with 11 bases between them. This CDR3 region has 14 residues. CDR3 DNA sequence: TGTGCCAGCAGTGACCCGCGGAGGAACACTGAAGCTTTCTTT. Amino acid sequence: CASSDPRRNTEAFF.

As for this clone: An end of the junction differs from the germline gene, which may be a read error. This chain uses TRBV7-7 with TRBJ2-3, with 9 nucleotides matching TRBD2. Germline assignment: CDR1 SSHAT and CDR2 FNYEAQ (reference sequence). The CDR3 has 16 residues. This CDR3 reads CASSLSSGGTGDTQYF. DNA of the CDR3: TGTGCTAGCAGCTTAAGTAGCGGGGGTACAGGAGATACGCAGTATTTT.

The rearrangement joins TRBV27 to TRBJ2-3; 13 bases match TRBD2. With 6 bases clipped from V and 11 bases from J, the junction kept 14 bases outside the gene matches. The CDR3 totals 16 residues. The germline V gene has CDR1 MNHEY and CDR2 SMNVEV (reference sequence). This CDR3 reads CASRLAGGPDVYGQYF. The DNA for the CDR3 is TGTGCCAGCAGACTAGCGGGGGGGCCCGATGTTTATGGGCAGTATTTT.

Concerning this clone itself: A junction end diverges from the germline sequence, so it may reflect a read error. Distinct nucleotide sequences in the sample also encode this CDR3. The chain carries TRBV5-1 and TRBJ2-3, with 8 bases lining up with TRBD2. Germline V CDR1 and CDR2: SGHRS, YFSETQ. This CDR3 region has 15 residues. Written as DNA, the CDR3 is TGCGCCAGCAGTTTGGGACTAGTCACCACAGATACGCAGTATTTT. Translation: CASSLGLVTTDTQYF.

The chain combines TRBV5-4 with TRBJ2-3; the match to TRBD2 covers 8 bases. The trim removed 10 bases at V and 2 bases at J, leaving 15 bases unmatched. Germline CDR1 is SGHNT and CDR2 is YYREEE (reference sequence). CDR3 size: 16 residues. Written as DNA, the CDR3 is TGTGCCTGGTCAGTCCCCGCGGGGGGAAACACAGATACGCAGTATTTT. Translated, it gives CAWSVPAGGNTDTQYF.

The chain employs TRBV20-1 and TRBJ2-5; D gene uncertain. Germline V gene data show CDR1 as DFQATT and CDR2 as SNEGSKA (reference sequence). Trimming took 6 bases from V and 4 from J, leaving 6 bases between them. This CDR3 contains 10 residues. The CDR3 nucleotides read TGCAGTGCAGCCGTAGAGACCCAGTACTTC. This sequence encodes CSAAVETQYF.

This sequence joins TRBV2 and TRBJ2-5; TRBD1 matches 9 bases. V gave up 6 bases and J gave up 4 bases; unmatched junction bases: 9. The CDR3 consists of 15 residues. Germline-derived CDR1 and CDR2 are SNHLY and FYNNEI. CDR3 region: CASSPSRDRVETQYF. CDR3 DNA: TGTGCCAGCAGCCCCTCCCGGGACAGGGTAGAGACCCAGTACTTC.

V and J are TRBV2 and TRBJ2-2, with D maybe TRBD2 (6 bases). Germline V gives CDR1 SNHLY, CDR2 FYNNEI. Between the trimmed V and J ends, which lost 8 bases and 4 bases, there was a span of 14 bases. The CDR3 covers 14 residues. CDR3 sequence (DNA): TGTGCCAGCCTATATTCTAGCGTCACCGGGGAGCTGTTTTTT. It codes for CASLYSSVTGELFF.

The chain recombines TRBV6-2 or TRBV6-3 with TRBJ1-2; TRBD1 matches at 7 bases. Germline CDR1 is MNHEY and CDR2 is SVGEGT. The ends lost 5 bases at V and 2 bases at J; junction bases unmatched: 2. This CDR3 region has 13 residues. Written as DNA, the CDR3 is TGTGCCAGCAGTCCACAGGGGAACTATGGCTACACCTTC. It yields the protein CASSPQGNYGYTF.

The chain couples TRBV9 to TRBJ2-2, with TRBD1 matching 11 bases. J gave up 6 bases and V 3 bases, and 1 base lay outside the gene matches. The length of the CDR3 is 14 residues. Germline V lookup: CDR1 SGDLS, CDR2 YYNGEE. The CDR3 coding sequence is TGTGCCAGCAGCGGGACAGGGGGCTCCGGGGAGCTGTTTTTT. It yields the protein CASSGTGGSGELFF.

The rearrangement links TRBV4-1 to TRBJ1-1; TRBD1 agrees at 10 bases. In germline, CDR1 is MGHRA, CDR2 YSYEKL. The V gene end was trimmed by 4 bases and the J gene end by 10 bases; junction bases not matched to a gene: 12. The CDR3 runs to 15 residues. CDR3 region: CASSLSGTGVERAFF. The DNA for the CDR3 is TGCGCCAGCAGCCTTTCCGGGACAGGGGTCGAGAGAGCTTTCTTT.

As DNA, the CDR3 is TGTGCCAGCATGAAAACGGGGTCACCCCTCCACTTT. This encodes CASMKTGSPLHF. The chain employs TRBV25-1 and TRBJ1-6; D gene unclear. V was clipped by 7 bases and J by 10 bases, with 11 bases between them. Germline-derived CDR1 and CDR2 are MGHDK and SYGVNS. This CDR3 region has 12 residues.

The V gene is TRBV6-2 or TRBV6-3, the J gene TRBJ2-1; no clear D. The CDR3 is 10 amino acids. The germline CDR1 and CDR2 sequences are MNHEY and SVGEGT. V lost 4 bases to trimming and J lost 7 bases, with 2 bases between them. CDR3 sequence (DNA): TGTGCCAGCAGTTCTAATGAGCAGTTCTTC. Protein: CASSSNEQFF.

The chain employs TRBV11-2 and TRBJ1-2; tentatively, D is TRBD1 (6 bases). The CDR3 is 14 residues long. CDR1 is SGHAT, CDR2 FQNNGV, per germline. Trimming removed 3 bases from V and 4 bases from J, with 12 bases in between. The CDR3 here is CASSLRSDSYGYTF. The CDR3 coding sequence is TGTGCCAGCAGCTTGCGGTCGGACAGCTATGGCTACACCTTC.

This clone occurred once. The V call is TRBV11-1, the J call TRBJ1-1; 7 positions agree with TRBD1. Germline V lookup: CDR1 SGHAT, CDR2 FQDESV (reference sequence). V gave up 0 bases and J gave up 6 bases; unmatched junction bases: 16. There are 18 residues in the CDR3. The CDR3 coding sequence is TGTGCCAGCAGCTTAGCGCGGATTACTCTGACAGGGCCTGCTGAAGCTTTCTTT. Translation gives CASSLARITLTGPAEAFF.

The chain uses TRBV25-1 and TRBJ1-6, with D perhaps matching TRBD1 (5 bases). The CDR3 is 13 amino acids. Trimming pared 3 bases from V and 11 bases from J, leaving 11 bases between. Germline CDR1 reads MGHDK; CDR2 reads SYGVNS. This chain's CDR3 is CASSDRVLAPLHF. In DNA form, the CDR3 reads TGTGCCAGCAGTGACAGGGTTTTGGCACCCCTCCACTTT. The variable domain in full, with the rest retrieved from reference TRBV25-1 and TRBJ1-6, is EADIYQTPRYLVIGTGKKITLECSQTMGHDKMYWYQQDPGMELHLIHYSYGVNSTEKGDLSSESTVSRIRTEHFPLTLESARPSHTSQYLCASSDRVLAPLHFGNGTRLTVT.

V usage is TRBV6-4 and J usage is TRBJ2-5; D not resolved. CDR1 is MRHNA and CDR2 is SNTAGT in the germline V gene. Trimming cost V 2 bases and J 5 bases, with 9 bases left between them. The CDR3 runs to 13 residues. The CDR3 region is CASSDGVRETQYF. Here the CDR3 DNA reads TGTGCCAGCAGTGACGGAGTCCGCGAGACCCAGTACTTC.

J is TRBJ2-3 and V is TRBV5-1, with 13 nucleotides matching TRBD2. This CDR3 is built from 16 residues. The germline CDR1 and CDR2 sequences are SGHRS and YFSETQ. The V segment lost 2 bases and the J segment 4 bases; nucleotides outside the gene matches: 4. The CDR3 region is CASSFRLAGGADTQYF. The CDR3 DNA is TGCGCCAGCAGCTTCCGACTAGCGGGGGGCGCAGATACGCAGTATTTT.

The CDR3 region is CASSLSGPTSYEQYF. For the CDR3, the DNA is TGTGCCAGCAGCTTGAGCGGGCCCACATCCTACGAGCAGTACTTC. The rearrangement links TRBV7-2 to TRBJ2-7, with D tentatively TRBD2 (6 bases). V was cut by 3 bases and J by 1 base, with 13 bases left in between. This CDR3 spans 15 amino acids. Germline CDR1 reads SGHTA; CDR2 reads FQGNSA. Based on the CDR3 plus reference TRBV7-2 and TRBJ2-7, the full variable domain is GAGVSQSPSNKVTEKGKDVELRCDPISGHTALYWYRQSLGQGLEFLIYFQGNSAPDKSGLPSDRFSAERTGGSVSTLTIQRTQQEDSAVYLCASSLSGPTSYEQYFGPGTRLTVT.

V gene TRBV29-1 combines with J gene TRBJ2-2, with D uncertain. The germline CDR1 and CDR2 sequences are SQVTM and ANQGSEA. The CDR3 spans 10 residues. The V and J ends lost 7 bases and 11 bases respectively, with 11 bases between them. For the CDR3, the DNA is TGCAGCGCCCTTGGAGCTGAGCTGTTTTTT. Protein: CSALGAELFF.

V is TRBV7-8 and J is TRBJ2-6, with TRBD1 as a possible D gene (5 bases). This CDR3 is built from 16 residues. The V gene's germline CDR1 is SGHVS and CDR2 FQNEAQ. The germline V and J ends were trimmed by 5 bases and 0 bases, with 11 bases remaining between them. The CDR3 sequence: CASSRRQSSGANVLTF. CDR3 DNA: TGTGCCAGCAGCAGACGACAGTCCTCTGGGGCCAACGTCCTGACTTTC.